These 15 T cell receptor beta chains were sequenced from one sample in a study of OX40 agonist ivuxolimab in advanced cancers. This table comes from immunoSEQ multiplex PCR, and its TCRdb copy is limited to in-frame clones, with some not included. In the table there are tens of thousands of clones, 85% to 90% of which are singletons. The sample consisted of CD4+ or CD8+ T cells sorted from blood, taken in a trial of the OX40 agonist ivuxolimab. These receptors were obtained from an adult with an advanced solid tumor such as melanoma, head and neck, liver or kidney cancer.

This sequence joins TRBV25-1 and TRBJ1-2; D is undetermined. The germline V gene encodes CDR1 MGHDK and CDR2 SYGVNS. V was trimmed by 6 bases and J by 8 bases, leaving 16 bases between them. CDR3 size: 13 residues. CDR3 DNA: TGTGCCAGCAGCGACGCGACCGCGATAGGCTACACCTTC. Translation: CASSDATAIGYTF.

This chain uses TRBV7-9 with TRBJ2-1; 12 positions agree with TRBD2. CDR1 and CDR2 (germline): SEHNR, FQNEAQ (reference sequence). V gave up 1 base and J gave up 8 bases; unmatched junction bases: 3. This CDR3 is built from 15 residues. The CDR3 is CASSLGSSGGDEQFF. The CDR3 nucleotides are TGTGCCAGCAGCTTAGGATCTAGCGGGGGGGATGAGCAGTTCTTC.

The CDR3 region has the DNA TGCGCCAGCAGTGAGTCGGGGAAAGGGGGCTATAACGAGCAGTACTTC. Protein: CASSESGKGGYNEQYF. V and J are TRBV10-2 and TRBJ2-7, with 7 bases aligning to TRBD1. This CDR3 has 16 residues. V lost 0 bases, J lost 5 bases, and 10 bases stayed unmatched. Germline loops: CDR1 WSHSY, CDR2 SAAADI.

This chain joins TRBV10-3 and TRBJ1-1; 8 nucleotides align to TRBD1. Germline CDR1 is ENHRY and CDR2 is SYGVKD. The V and J ends lost 4 bases and 4 bases, in that order; junction bases with no gene match: 8. This CDR3 is 15 amino acids long. The CDR3 DNA follows: TGTGCCATCAGTGCCACAGGGGGAAGGGGCACTGAAGCTTTCTTT. Translating it yields CAISATGGRGTEAFF.

The rearrangement uses TRBV2 and TRBJ2-3; D possibly corresponds to TRBD2 (6 bases). V lost 4 bases and J 5 bases, leaving 16 bases between the germline ends. The CDR3 consists of 15 residues. Germline V gene sequence: CDR1 SNHLY, CDR2 FYNNEI. Written as DNA, the CDR3 is TGTGCCAGCAGTGGAGGAATAGCGGTTGTAGATACGCAGTATTTT. It yields the protein CASSGGIAVVDTQYF.

V gene TRBV7-2 combines with J gene TRBJ2-2, with D perhaps matching TRBD2 (6 bases). The CDR3 runs to 17 residues. Germline CDR1 SGHTA, CDR2 FQGNSA. Trimming pared 1 base from V and 3 bases from J, leaving 15 bases between. DNA of the CDR3: TGTGCCAGCAGCTTAGGGCCCGGGACTCATTACACCGGGGAGCTGTTTTTT. Encoded protein: CASSLGPGTHYTGELFF.

The CDR3 is CASSWGGQETQYF. CDR3 DNA: TGTGCCAGCAGTTGGGGGGGCCAAGAGACCCAGTACTTC. The chain combines TRBV28 with TRBJ2-5; 7 bases align to TRBD2. Germline lookup yields CDR1 MDHEN and CDR2 SYDVKM. This CDR3 has 13 residues. V gave up 4 bases and J gave up 1 base; unmatched junction bases: 0.

Concerning this clone: Sequence at one end of the junction differs from germline and may be a read error. The V call is TRBV7-7, the J call TRBJ2-5; D assignment may be TRBD1 or TRBD2 (5 bases each). This CDR3 spans 15 amino acids. The germline V gene encodes CDR1 SSHAT and CDR2 FNYEAQ (reference sequence). The CDR3 loop reads CASSLGTAGAETQYF. In DNA, the CDR3 is TGTGCTAGCAGCTTGGGGACGGCCGGCGCGGAGACCCAGTACTTC.

The chain links TRBV7-6 to TRBJ1-3; 9 nucleotides line up with TRBD1. This CDR3 contains 18 residues. The germline CDR1 and CDR2 sequences are SGHVS and FNYEAQ. Losses at the gene ends were 5 bases for V and 0 bases for J; bases not matched to a gene: 11. CDR3 DNA: TGTGCCAGCAGCCCTCGGAGGGACAGGGCCATCTCTGGAAACACCATATATTTT. Amino acid sequence: CASSPRRDRAISGNTIYF.

This rearrangement joins TRBV6-1 to TRBJ1-2; D remains unclear. The CDR3 is 13 residues long. V lost 4 bases to trimming and J lost 8 bases, with 14 bases between them. The V gene's germline CDR1 is MNHNS and CDR2 SASEGT. CDR3: CASSGGRPLGYTF. CDR3 DNA sequence: TGTGCCAGCAGTGGCGGCAGGCCTCTCGGCTACACCTTC.

This clone showed up just once. V and J are TRBV2 and TRBJ1-1; D is possibly TRBD1 (6 bases). Germline V gene data show CDR1 as SNHLY and CDR2 as FYNNEI. The V end was cut by 5 bases, the J end by 6 bases, with 13 bases between. This CDR3 has 13 residues. The DNA for the CDR3 is TGTGCCAGCAGTTTCAGGGGTCTCGCTGAAGCTTTCTTT. It encodes CASSFRGLAEAFF.

Only one count was recorded for this clone. The gene calls are TRBV7-6 and TRBJ2-2, with 9 nucleotides matching TRBD2. The CDR3 sequence is 16 residues long. Trimming cost V 5 bases and J 3 bases; bases outside gene matches: 7. From germline, CDR1 is SGHVS and CDR2 FNYEAQ. The CDR3 nucleotides are TGTGCCAGCAGCAAGGCGACTAGCGGCTACACCGGGGAGCTGTTTTTT. Residues: CASSKATSGYTGELFF. Full variable domain (missing parts from reference TRBV7-6 and TRBJ2-2): GAGVSQSPRYKVTKRGQDVALRCDPISGHVSLYWYRQALGQGPEFLTYFNYEAQQDKSGLPNDRFSAERPEGSISTLTIQRTEQRDSAMYRCASSKATSGYTGELFFGEGSRLTVL.

The chain links TRBV2 to TRBJ1-5; possibly TRBD1 for D (6 bases). The CDR3 runs to 13 residues. Germline V CDR1 and CDR2: SNHLY, FYNNEI. Deletions cut 7 bases from V and 6 bases from J, with 13 bases between. CDR3 amino acids: CASTQGGIQPQHF. The CDR3 DNA reads TGTGCCAGCACCCAAGGGGGTATTCAGCCCCAGCATTTT. Looking up the rest from reference TRBV2 and TRBJ1-5 gives the full variable domain: EPEVTQTPSHQVTQMGQEVILRCVPISNHLYFYWYRQILGQKVEFLVSFYNNEISEKSEIFDDQFSVERPDGSNFTLKIRSTKLEDSAMYFCASTQGGIQPQHFGDGTRLSIL.

The chain couples TRBV11-2 to TRBJ2-5; 13 bases align to TRBD2. Looked up from germline, CDR1 is SGHAT and CDR2 is FQNNGV. The junction had 5 bases not matched to a gene; V was cut back by 6 bases and J by 4 bases. The CDR3 length is 15 residues. CDR3 nucleotide sequence: TGTGCCAGCAGTCAGACTAGCGGGAGGCCAGAGACCCAGTACTTC. Translated, it gives CASSQTSGRPETQYF.

V is TRBV5-1 and J is TRBJ1-6; D is unclear. Germline V gene sequence: CDR1 SGHRS, CDR2 YFSETQ. The CDR3 loop spans 15 amino acids. Trimming shortened V by 0 bases and J by 7 bases, and 11 bases separated the two germline ends. DNA of the CDR3: TGCGCCAGCAGCTTGGGGGCAGATAGCAATTCACCCCTCCACTTT. It encodes CASSLGADSNSPLHF. The full variable domain, its missing parts supplied by reference TRBV5-1 and TRBJ1-6, is KAGVTQTPRYLIKTRGQQVTLSCSPISGHRSVSWYQQTPGQGLQFLFEYFSETQRNKGNFPGRFSGRQFSNSRSEMNVSTLELGDSALYLCASSLGADSNSPLHFGNGTRLTVT.